This T cell receptor (beta chain) was recorded in a study of blood T cells in healthy people across ages. The CDR3 extends over 17 amino acids. The V gene's germline CDR1 is SGHTA and CDR2 FQGNSA. Trimming cost V 4 bases and J 5 bases; bases outside gene matches: 14. As regards this clonotype: What it binds is unknown.

General study points: It was the long-lived donors that had more naive CD4+ cells and higher diversity than aged donors.

Next came a second PCR, run for about 6 to 12 cycles, which used a sample-barcoded 5' primer along with a J-beta primer mix. Researchers report that a template-switch adaptor with 12 random nucleotides tagged each cDNA molecule. Via MiXCR, TCRdb re-called the 5' RACE reads, giving one row per CDR3 protein. The data show roughly 930,000 distinct CDR3 sequences, with roughly 48% seen just once and roughly an eighth held by the top ten. Sequences were obtained from blood. The receptor was derived from a young man in good health. The chain employs TRBV7-2 and TRBJ2-5, with TRBD2 matching over 9 bases. The CDR3 spells CASSSLFSSGGSETQYF. In DNA, the CDR3 is TGTGCCAGCAGCTCCCTTTTCAGTAGCGGGGGTTCGGAGACCCAGTACTTC.